One sample yielded the 21 T cell receptor beta chains listed below, sequenced in a study of cytomegalovirus exposure and HLA in healthy donors. Primers: 60 Vbeta forward and 13 Jbeta reverse. Profiled with immunoSEQ multiplex PCR; TCRdb holds only in-frame clones, not every one. The data contain approximately 86,000 clones, more than 65% of them singletons. The sample was PBMCs. These receptors originate from a man aged 60 to 75 in good health and CMV-seronegative.

DNA of the CDR3: TGCGCCAGCAGTCAGGAGGGACAGGGCCTAGCGGGAGAGGCAGATACGCAGTATTTT. Translated, it gives CASSQEGQGLAGEADTQYF. V gene TRBV23-1 combines with J gene TRBJ2-3; D perhaps matches TRBD2 (10 bases). TRBV23-1 is an open reading frame whose function is uncertain. This CDR3 region has 19 residues. Trimming took 3 bases from V and 4 from J, leaving 26 bases between them.

V gene TRBV6-6 combines with J gene TRBJ2-2; 11 bases agree with TRBD2. The CDR3 extends over 16 amino acids. CDR1 MNHNY and CDR2 SVGAGI come from the germline V gene (reference sequence). The junction had 5 bases not matched to a gene; V was cut back by 5 bases and J by 3 bases. CDR3 sequence: CASSMGLAVYTGELFF. The CDR3 nucleotides are TGTGCCAGCAGTATGGGACTAGCGGTGTACACCGGGGAGCTGTTTTTT.

The rearrangement joins TRBV5-1 to TRBJ1-1; 11 bases line up with TRBD1. The CDR3 sequence is 15 residues long. The germline V gene encodes CDR1 SGHRS and CDR2 YFSETQ. V was pared by 0 bases and J by 4 bases, with 2 bases of the junction left unmatched. CDR3 DNA sequence: TGCGCCAGCAGCTTGGGCGGGACAGGGGGCACTGAAGCTTTCTTT. Residues: CASSLGGTGGTEAFF.

The gene calls are TRBV6-6 and TRBJ2-6; D unresolved. This CDR3 is 16 amino acids long. The germline gives CDR1 MNHNY, CDR2 SVGAGI (reference sequence). The V gene lost 4 bases and the J gene lost 0 bases, with 10 bases spanning the gap. The CDR3 coding sequence is TGTGCCAGCAGTTCCCCCGCGAGCTCTGGGGCCAACGTCCTGACTTTC. Protein: CASSSPASSGANVLTF.

The chain joins TRBV6-5 to TRBJ2-7; 7 bases line up with TRBD2. In germline, CDR1 is MNHEY, CDR2 SVGAGI. This CDR3 is 14 amino acids long. The V segment lost 0 bases and the J segment 3 bases; nucleotides outside the gene matches: 2. The CDR3 is CASSYSSGNYEQYF. CDR3 DNA: TGTGCCAGCAGTTACTCCAGCGGGAACTACGAGCAGTACTTC.

This chain links TRBV19 with TRBJ1-4; 8 bases map to TRBD1. J lost 0 bases, V lost 7 bases, and 13 bases had no gene match. CDR3 size: 18 residues. Per germline, CDR1 LNHDA and CDR2 SQIVND (reference sequence). Here the CDR3 DNA reads TGTGCCAGTACTCCTGGGCCAGGGGGCATTACAACTAATGAAAAACTGTTTTTT. Its translation: CASTPGPGGITTNEKLFF.

The rearrangement links TRBV12-5 to TRBJ1-1; TRBD1 matches at 10 bases. The germline gives CDR1 LGHNT, CDR2 FRNRAP. Trimming removed 1 base from V and 7 bases from J; junction bases left unmatched: 3. This CDR3 comprises 14 residues. Written as DNA, the CDR3 is TGTGCTAGTGGTTTGGGTAGGGACAGGGGTGAAGCTTTCTTT. Its protein product is CASGLGRDRGEAFF.

The V and J genes are TRBV4-1 and TRBJ2-3; D is possibly TRBD1 (5 bases). This CDR3 comprises 15 residues. Germline V CDR1 and CDR2: MGHRA, YSYEKL. V shed 0 bases and J shed 4 bases, with 11 bases lying between them. CDR3 residues: CASSQDVGAPDTQYF. The CDR3 nucleotides read TGCGCCAGCAGCCAAGACGTTGGGGCCCCAGATACGCAGTATTTT.

The CDR3 region is CASSFGGRRETYNEQFF. For the CDR3, the DNA is TGCGCCAGCAGCTTCGGGGGAAGGAGGGAAACCTACAATGAGCAGTTCTTC. The chain uses TRBV5-1 and TRBJ2-1, with a tentative D call TRBD2 (6 bases). The CDR3 is made up of 17 amino acids. Germline V CDR1 and CDR2: SGHRS, YFSETQ. Trimming cost V 2 bases and J 2 bases, with 17 bases left between them. Drawing the rest from reference TRBV5-1 and TRBJ2-1, the complete variable domain is KAGVTQTPRYLIKTRGQQVTLSCSPISGHRSVSWYQQTPGQGLQFLFEYFSETQRNKGNFPGRFSGRQFSNSRSEMNVSTLELGDSALYLCASSFGGRRETYNEQFFGPGTRLTVL.

This chain connects TRBV10-2 to TRBJ2-7; no definite D call. From germline, CDR1 is WSHSY and CDR2 SAAADI. This CDR3 is built from 12 residues. V was pared by 3 bases and J by 5 bases, with 8 bases between. Here the CDR3 DNA reads TGCGCCAGCAGTGACGGGTTCGACGAGCAGTACTTC. Translating gives CASSDGFDEQYF.

This clone occurred a few times. This sequence joins TRBV5-5 and TRBJ2-5; TRBD1 agrees at 7 bases. The J segment lost 2 bases and the V segment lost 1 base, leaving 5 bases of the junction unmatched. Germline CDR1 reads SGHKS; CDR2 reads YYEKEE (reference sequence). The CDR3 is made up of 15 amino acids. DNA for the CDR3: TGTGCCAGCAGCTTGAGGGGGCAGGGTCAAGAGACCCAGTACTTC. Encoded protein: CASSLRGQGQETQYF.

The V gene is TRBV11-2, the J gene TRBJ2-2; TRBD1 agrees at 10 bases. CDR3 size: 15 residues. The V gene end was trimmed by 5 bases and the J gene end by 3 bases; junction bases not matched to a gene: 3. Germline V CDR1 and CDR2: SGHAT, FQNNGV. The CDR3 here is CASSPGTGDTGELFF. The CDR3 coding sequence is TGTGCCAGCAGCCCTGGGACAGGGGACACCGGGGAGCTGTTTTTT. The variable domain in full, completed from reference TRBV11-2 and TRBJ2-2, reads EAGVAQSPRYKIIEKRQSVAFWCNPISGHATLYWYQQILGQGPKLLIQFQNNGVVDDSQLPKDRFSAERLKGVDSTLKIQPAKLEDSAVYLCASSPGTGDTGELFFGEGSRLTVL.

This clone was counted between two and nine times. The rearrangement uses TRBV5-1 and TRBJ2-3, with D maybe TRBD1 (5 bases). V lost 0 bases and J lost 0, with 8 bases in between. The germline V gene encodes CDR1 SGHRS and CDR2 YFSETQ. This CDR3 spans 15 amino acids. CDR3 nucleotide sequence: TGCGCCAGCAGCTTGGTAGGGGTTAGCACAGATACGCAGTATTTT. It encodes CASSLVGVSTDTQYF.

Only one count was recorded for this clone. The chain recombines TRBV27 with TRBJ2-1, with 7 bases aligning to TRBD1. With 5 bases clipped from V and 8 bases from J, the junction kept 15 bases outside the gene matches. This CDR3 comprises 16 residues. The germline gives CDR1 MNHEY, CDR2 SMNVEV (reference sequence). The DNA of the CDR3 is TGTGCCAGCAGTACCACTGACAGGGTCCTCAGGGATGAGCAGTTCTTC. It translates to CASSTTDRVLRDEQFF.

V gene TRBV2 combines with J gene TRBJ1-1; tentative D call: TRBD1 (5 bases). CDR1 is SNHLY and CDR2 is FYNNEI in the germline V gene. The CDR3 contains 13 residues. Trimming pared 0 bases from V and 5 bases from J, leaving 7 bases between. The CDR3 here is CASSEAGRTEAFF. The CDR3 DNA reads as TGTGCCAGCAGTGAAGCGGGGCGGACTGAAGCTTTCTTT.

The chain employs TRBV7-9 and TRBJ2-7; D possibly corresponds to TRBD1 (7 bases). V lost 8 bases, J lost 0 bases, and 17 bases lay in between. From germline, CDR1 is SEHNR and CDR2 FQNEAQ (reference sequence). CDR3 length equals 15 residues. This chain's CDR3 is CASGGTDTDSYEQYF. The CDR3 nucleotides are TGTGCCAGCGGGGGGACAGACACAGACTCCTACGAGCAGTACTTC.

V and J are TRBV27 and TRBJ1-2; 8 bases agree with TRBD1. Germline-derived CDR1 and CDR2 are MNHEY and SMNVEV (reference sequence). V lost 8 bases, J lost 5 bases, and 19 bases stayed unmatched. The CDR3 is made up of 17 amino acids. CDR3 in DNA: TGTGCCAGCGCGGGGGTTGGGACCCAGGGGGCAGAATATGGCTACACCTTC. This sequence encodes CASAGVGTQGAEYGYTF.

This clone was seen just once. The chain combines TRBV6-5 with TRBJ1-4; possible D gene TRBD1, 5 bases. The CDR3 is 15 amino acids. The V end lost 6 bases, the J end lost 8 bases, and 19 bases lay between the germline ends. CDR1 and CDR2 (germline): MNHEY, SVGAGI. The CDR3 spells CASRGRSQGGEKLFF. CDR3 nucleotide sequence: TGTGCCAGCAGAGGGCGGTCGCAGGGTGGCGAAAAACTGTTTTTT.

The chain has TRBV5-4 and TRBJ2-7, with TRBD1 matching 7 bases. CDR3 size: 16 residues. V lost 4 bases and J lost 0; bases outside the gene matches: 10. The V gene's germline CDR1 is SGHNT and CDR2 YYREEE (reference sequence). The CDR3 is CASSVYRDSSSYEQYF. CDR3 nucleotide sequence: TGTGCCAGCAGCGTTTACCGGGACAGCTCCTCCTACGAGCAGTACTTC.

V gene TRBV7-8 combines with J gene TRBJ2-7, with D unresolved. The V and J ends lost 1 base and 1 base respectively, with 8 bases between them. The CDR3 sequence is 14 residues long. Per the germline V gene, CDR1 is SGHVS and CDR2 is FQNEAQ. In DNA form, the CDR3 reads TGTGCCAGCAGCTTAGAACAGTTATCCTACGAGCAGTACTTC. Amino acids: CASSLEQLSYEQYF.

The V call is TRBV28, the J call TRBJ1-2, with D tentatively TRBD1 (6 bases). The CDR3 covers 14 residues. Trimming left V 2 bases short and J 4 bases short, with 11 bases between. Germline assignment: CDR1 MDHEN and CDR2 SYDVKM. The CDR3: CASSLAGQIYGYTF. Written as DNA, the CDR3 is TGTGCCAGCAGTTTAGCTGGACAGATCTATGGCTACACCTTC.